The clone carrying this T cell receptor beta chain was recorded only once. Using immunoSEQ multiplex PCR, the repertoire was profiled, and TCRdb retains in-frame clones only, with some absent. The profile shows 80,000 or so clones, 92% of them singletons. The entry originates in a study of T cell changes during pregnancy in multiple sclerosis. Germline assignment: CDR1 SGHRS and CDR2 YFSETQ. With V trimmed by 0 bases and J by 2 bases, 7 bases remained unmatched. The length of the CDR3 is 16 residues. The specimen comprised peripheral blood, sampled before pregnancy. The chain uses TRBV5-1 and TRBJ1-1; 7 bases match TRBD1. The origin of this receptor is a female donor with multiple sclerosis, enrolled in a pregnancy study. This CDR3 reads CASSLVVGQSNTEAFF. CDR3 nucleotide sequence: TGCGCCAGCAGCTTGGTGGTGGGACAGAGCAACACTGAAGCTTTCTTT.